Below, one TCR beta chain is given with its context. Its antigen is unidentified. These data come from a study of brain metastases from non-small cell lung cancer. Study-wide results and limits: Metastases had sparse T cells but largely shared repertoires with primaries. T-cell clones appeared expanded in 60% to 75% of brain metastases relative to matched primary tumors. T-cell infiltration was lower in brain metastases than primaries (P < 0.001).

Germline V gives CDR1 SGHDN, CDR2 FVKESK. Between the trimmed V and J ends, which lost 3 bases and 4 bases, there was a span of 16 bases. The CDR3 loop spans 16 amino acids. The protocol was immunoSEQ multiplex PCR, while the TCRdb copy is restricted to in-frame clones and leaves out a portion. The sample shows over 1,500 clones, roughly 79% of them seen only once. This receptor was obtained from a donor aged 40 or older with non-small cell lung cancer. Sequencing was performed on tissue from a brain metastasis. The chain couples TRBV14 to TRBJ2-1; D could derive from TRBD1 or TRBD2 (5 bases each). CDR3 in amino acids: CASSHSGPTGYNEQFF. In DNA form, the CDR3 reads TGTGCCAGCAGCCATTCGGGACCCACGGGATACAATGAGCAGTTCTTC. The entire variable domain, with the rest obtained from reference TRBV14 and TRBJ2-1, is as follows: EAGVTQFPSHSVIEKGQTVTLRCDPISGHDNLYWYRRVMGKEIKFLLHFVKESKQDESGMPNNRFLAERTGGTYSTLKVQPAELEDSGVYFCASSHSGPTGYNEQFFGPGTRLTVL.